This TCR beta chain was documented in a study of T cell changes during pregnancy in multiple sclerosis. Germline assignment: CDR1 MNHNY and CDR2 SVGAGI (reference sequence). Trimming removed 6 bases from V and 6 bases from J; junction bases left unmatched: 8. This CDR3 has 14 residues. Generated by immunoSEQ multiplex PCR, the TCRdb table keeps only in-frame clones and is missing some. The sample has some 93,000 clones, 85% to 95% seen once. The clonotype was recovered from a female donor with multiple sclerosis, enrolled in a pregnancy study. The chain recombines TRBV6-6 with TRBJ1-2, with 9 bases matching TRBD1. This material consisted of peripheral blood, taken after pregnancy. The chain's CDR3 is CASSKDRGTDGYTF. CDR3 in DNA: TGTGCCAGCAGCAAGGACAGGGGAACGGATGGCTACACCTTC.